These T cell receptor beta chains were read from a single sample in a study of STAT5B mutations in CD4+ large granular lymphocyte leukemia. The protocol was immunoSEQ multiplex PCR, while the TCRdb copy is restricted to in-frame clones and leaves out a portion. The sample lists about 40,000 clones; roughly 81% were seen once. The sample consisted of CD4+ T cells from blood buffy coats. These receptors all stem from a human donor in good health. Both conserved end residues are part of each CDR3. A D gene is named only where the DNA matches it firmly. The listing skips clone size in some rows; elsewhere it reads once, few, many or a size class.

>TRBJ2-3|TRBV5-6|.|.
TGTGCCAGCACCTGGGCGGCCACAGATACGCAGTATTTT
CASTWAATDTQYF
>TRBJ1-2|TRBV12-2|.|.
TGTGCAAGTCGCTTAGTGGCGGCTGAGACTAACTATGGCTACACCTTC
CASRLVAAETNYGYTF
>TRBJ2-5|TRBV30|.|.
TGTGCCTGGAAGGGGGAGGGTCAGGAGACCCAGTACTTC
CAWKGEGQETQYF
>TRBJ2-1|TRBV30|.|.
TGTGCCTGGGTTCCGGCCCTTGCCTACAATGAGCAGTTCTTC
CAWVPALAYNEQFF
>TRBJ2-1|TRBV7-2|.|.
TGTGCCAGCAGCCCAACGACGGGTCTGCGCAATGAGCAGTTCTTC
CASSPTTGLRNEQFF
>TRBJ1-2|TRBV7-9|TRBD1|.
TGTGCCAGCAGGGGAGAATCCGGGACAGGGGTCTATGGCTACACCTTC
CASRGESGTGVYGYTF
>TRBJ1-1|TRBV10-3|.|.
TGTGCCACCGGGAGCTCCGGGGGAGCTTTCTTT
CATGSSGGAFF
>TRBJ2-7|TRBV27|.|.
TGTGCCAGCAGTCCGTTCCGGATCGGGTACGAGCAGTACTTC
CASSPFRIGYEQYF
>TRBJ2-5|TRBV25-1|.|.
TGTGCCAGCAGTGAATCGGTCCCTGGGTGGGCACAAGAGACCCAGTACTTC
CASSESVPGWAQETQYF
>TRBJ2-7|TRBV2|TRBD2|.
TGTGCCAGCAGGGGGGAACTAGCGGCCTCCTACGAGCAGTACTTC
CASRGELAASYEQYF
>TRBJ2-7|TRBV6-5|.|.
TGTGCCAACCAGGGATCCATACGCTCCTACGAGCAGTACTTC
CANQGSIRSYEQYF
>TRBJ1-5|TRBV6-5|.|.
TGTGCCAGCAGCGCAGGGTATAATCAGCCCCAGCATTTT
CASSAGYNQPQHF
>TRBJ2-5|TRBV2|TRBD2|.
TGTGCCAGCATCCTCCGGACTAGCGGAGGGGAAGAGACCCAGTACTTC
CASILRTSGGEETQYF
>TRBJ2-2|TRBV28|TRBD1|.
TGTGCCAGCAGGCGACAGGGGTTGGCCGGGGAGCTGTTTTTT
CASRRQGLAGELFF
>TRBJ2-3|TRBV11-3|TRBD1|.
TGTGCCAGCGTACTTGGACAGGGGACAGATACGCAGTATTTT
CASVLGQGTDTQYF
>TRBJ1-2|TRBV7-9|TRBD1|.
TGTGCCAGCAACGGGGGACAGGGGAACGGCTACACCTTC
CASNGGQGNGYTF
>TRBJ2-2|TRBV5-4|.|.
TGTGCCAGCAGCTTTCGGACAACGAACACCGGGGAGCTGTTTTTT
CASSFRTTNTGELFF
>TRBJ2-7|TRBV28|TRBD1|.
TGTGCCAGCAGTGTGACAGGGAGCTCCTACGAGCAGTACTTC
CASSVTGSSYEQYF
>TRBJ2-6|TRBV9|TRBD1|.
TGTGCCAGCAGCTTCACTAGCAGGGGGCTTTTCTCTGGGGCCAACGTCCTGACTTTC
CASSFTSRGLFSGANVLTF
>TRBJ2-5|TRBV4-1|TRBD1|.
TGCGCCAGCAGCCAAGAGCCGGGACAGGCACACCAAGAGACCCAGTACTTC
CASSQEPGQAHQETQYF
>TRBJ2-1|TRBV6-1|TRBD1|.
TGTGCCAGCAGTGAAGCTCAAAGGACAGGAGGTGAGCAGTTCTTC
CASSEAQRTGGEQFF
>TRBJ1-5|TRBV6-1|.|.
TGTGCCAGCAGTGACTTGGGCAGGGGAGACAATCAGCCCCAGCATTTT
CASSDLGRGDNQPQHF
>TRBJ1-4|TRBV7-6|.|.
TGTGCCAGCAGCTTAACGAGCCTGTGGGATGAAAAACTGTTTTTT
CASSLTSLWDEKLFF
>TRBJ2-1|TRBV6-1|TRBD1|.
TGTGCCAGCAGGAAGAGACAGGGGTCGAGTGAGCAGTTCTTC
CASRKRQGSSEQFF
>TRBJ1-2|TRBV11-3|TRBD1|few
TGTGCCAGCAGCTTAGATGGCGGAGACAGGGGGGAAACCTTC
CASSLDGGDRGETF
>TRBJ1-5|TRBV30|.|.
TGTGCCTGGAGCCAGGGGATTTCCTCGGGTCAGCCCCAGCATTTT
CAWSQGISSGQPQHF
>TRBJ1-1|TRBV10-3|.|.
TGTGCCATCAGGGACAGCCATATGAACACTGAAGCTTTCTTT
CAIRDSHMNTEAFF
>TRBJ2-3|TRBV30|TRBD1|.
TGTGCCAGACAGGGGATCACAGATACGCAGTATTTT
CARQGITDTQYF
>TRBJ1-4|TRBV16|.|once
TGTGCCAGCAGCCTACAGGGACCTAATGAAAAACTGTTTTTT
CASSLQGPNEKLFF
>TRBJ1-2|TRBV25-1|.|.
TGTGCCAGCAGCCGTAACTATGGCTACACCTTC
CASSRNYGYTF
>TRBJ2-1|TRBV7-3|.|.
TGTGCCAGCAGTAGGGAGCGGTACAATGAGCAGTTCTTC
CASSRERYNEQFF
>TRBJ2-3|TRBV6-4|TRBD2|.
TGTGCCAGCAGTGTGGAAGCGGGGGGGCTGGATACGCAGTATTTT
CASSVEAGGLDTQYF
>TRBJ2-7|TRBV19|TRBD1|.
TGTGCCAGTAGTATAGCCGGGACAGGGCTGTACGAGCAGTACTTC
CASSIAGTGLYEQYF
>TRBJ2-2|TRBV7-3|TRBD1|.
TGTGCCAGCAGCTTAACGCAGGGGGCGCGGACCGGGGAGCTGTTTTTT
CASSLTQGARTGELFF
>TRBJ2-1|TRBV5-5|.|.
TGTGCCAGCAGCTTGGGACTGCCATCCTACAATGAGCAGTTCTTC
CASSLGLPSYNEQFF
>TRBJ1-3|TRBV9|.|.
TGTGCCAGCAGCGAGGGGCCGAGCGGGCGATTCTCTGGAAACACCATATATTTT
CASSEGPSGRFSGNTIYF
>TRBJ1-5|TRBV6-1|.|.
TGTGCCAGCATGGGAGGACAGATCAATCAGCCCCAGCATTTT
CASMGGQINQPQHF
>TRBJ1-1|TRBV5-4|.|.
TGTGCCAGCAGCTTGGATCGGGGGGTAACTGAAGCTTTCTTT
CASSLDRGVTEAFF
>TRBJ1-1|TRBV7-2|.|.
TGTGCCAGCAGCTTAGGCCAGGGGAGGTACACTGAAGCTTTCTTT
CASSLGQGRYTEAFF
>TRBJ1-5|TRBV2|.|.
TGTGCCAGCAACCCGGACAGTAATAGCAATCAGCCCCAGCATTTT
CASNPDSNSNQPQHF
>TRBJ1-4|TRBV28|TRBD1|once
TGTGCCAGCAGATCCACAGGGGAGACTAATGAAAAACTGTTTTTT
CASRSTGETNEKLFF
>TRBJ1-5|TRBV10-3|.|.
TGTGCCATCAGTGAGTCGGGGGGACAAAATCAGCCCCAGCATTTT
CAISESGGQNQPQHF